Following are 18 T cell receptor beta chains from one sample sequenced in a study of Ad26.COV2.S vaccination and SARS-CoV-2 variants. Sequenced by immunoSEQ multiplex PCR; TCRdb stores in-frame clones only, minus some. The sample contains hundreds of thousands of clones, 80% to 95% of which appear only once. The treatment is: roughly 20 received Ad26.COV2.S at low or high dose, single or two shots; several received placebo; per-sample allocation not given. Samples came from day 63 after the first vaccine or placebo injection. This specimen consisted of peripheral blood, obtained in a trial of Ad26.COV2.S vaccine versus placebo. Source of these receptors: a person between 18 and 65 years old who received the Ad26.COV2.S COVID-19 vaccine or a placebo.

The chain has TRBV6-2 or TRBV6-3 and TRBJ1-5; no definite D call. Deletions cut 6 bases from V and 4 bases from J, with 16 bases between. The CDR3 sequence is 15 residues long. Germline CDR1 MNHEY, CDR2 SVGEGT. CDR3 DNA sequence: TGTGCCAGCAGCGCCTTGTGGCAGAAAAATCAGCCCCAGCATTTT. This sequence encodes CASSALWQKNQPQHF.

The V and J genes are TRBV18 and TRBJ2-3; tentative D call: TRBD1 (6 bases). This CDR3 has 12 amino acids. V was clipped by 8 bases and J by 6 bases, with 12 bases between them. CDR1 and CDR2 from the germline V gene are KGHSH and LQKENI. The CDR3 DNA reads TGTGCCAGCATACAGGGAACGGATACGCAGTATTTT. It is translated as CASIQGTDTQYF.

The rearrangement joins TRBV10-3 to TRBJ2-1; a weak D match, TRBD1 (5 bases). Germline CDR1 is ENHRY and CDR2 is SYGVKD. The CDR3 has 16 amino acids. Trimming stripped 0 bases from V and 2 bases from J, with 11 bases between. CDR3 coding DNA: TGTGCCATCAGTGAGTCGGGCAGGGTTACCTACAATGAGCAGTTCTTC. Translation: CAISESGRVTYNEQFF.

The chain links TRBV13 to TRBJ2-7; D perhaps matches TRBD2 (5 bases). The CDR3 runs 16 residues. V shed 4 bases and J shed 3 bases, with 19 bases lying between them. The germline CDR1 and CDR2 sequences are PRHDT and FYEKMQ (reference sequence). CDR3 nucleotides: TGTGCCAGCAGCTCACAAACGAGGGTGTTGAGCTACGAGCAGTACTTC. This codes for CASSSQTRVLSYEQYF.

This chain links TRBV6-2 or TRBV6-3 with TRBJ1-3; 9 bases match TRBD1. The CDR3 runs to 15 residues. CDR1 is MNHEY and CDR2 is SVGEGT in the germline V gene. The V gene end was trimmed by 5 bases and the J gene end by 4 bases; junction bases not matched to a gene: 6. The CDR3 protein is CASSHRDRVGNTIYF. The DNA of the CDR3 is TGTGCCAGCAGTCACCGGGACAGGGTCGGAAACACCATATATTTT.

CDR3 protein: CASSTGTSGSSYNEQFF. The CDR3 DNA reads TGCGCCAGCAGCACCGGGACTAGCGGGAGCTCCTACAATGAGCAGTTCTTC. The rearrangement joins TRBV4-1 to TRBJ2-1; 14 nucleotides agree with TRBD2. This CDR3 region has 17 residues. Looked up from germline, CDR1 is MGHRA and CDR2 is YSYEKL. The V segment lost 5 bases and the J segment 0 bases; nucleotides outside the gene matches: 3.

The rearrangement joins TRBV4-3 to TRBJ2-2, with D possibly being TRBD1 or TRBD2 (6 bases each). V gave up 0 bases and J gave up 6 bases, with 17 bases separating them. This CDR3 contains 17 residues. Germline assignment: CDR1 LGHNA and CDR2 YSLEER. The CDR3 reads CASSQDPKGGSAGELFF. In nucleotides, the CDR3 is TGCGCCAGCAGCCAAGATCCGAAGGGGGGTAGTGCCGGGGAGCTGTTTTTT.

The chain couples TRBV5-1 to TRBJ1-2, with D hard to call. Trimming cost V 1 base and J 5 bases, with 12 bases left between them. The germline CDR1 and CDR2 sequences are SGHRS and YFSETQ. This CDR3 has 14 amino acids. The CDR3 sequence is CASSLSETLYGYTF. The CDR3, as DNA: TGCGCCAGCAGCTTGTCCGAGACCTTATATGGCTACACCTTC. The variable domain in full, completed from reference TRBV5-1 and TRBJ1-2, reads KAGVTQTPRYLIKTRGQQVTLSCSPISGHRSVSWYQQTPGQGLQFLFEYFSETQRNKGNFPGRFSGRQFSNSRSEMNVSTLELGDSALYLCASSLSETLYGYTFGSGTRLTVV.

The V call is TRBV12-3 or TRBV12-4, the J call TRBJ1-2; the D gene is possibly TRBD1 (5 bases). The CDR3 runs 12 residues. Trimming took off 3 bases at V and 9 bases at J, with 11 bases between the two ends. CDR3 amino acids: CASSLKNRSYTF. Written as DNA, the CDR3 is TGTGCCAGCAGTTTGAAAAACAGGAGCTACACCTTC.

V gene TRBV6-5 combines with J gene TRBJ1-1, with 8 bases that match TRBD1. Germline V lookup: CDR1 MNHEY, CDR2 SVGAGI. CDR3 size: 15 residues. J lost 1 base, V lost 2 bases, and 3 bases had no gene match. The CDR3: CASSYQGQANTEAFF. DNA of the CDR3: TGTGCCAGCAGTTACCAGGGACAGGCGAACACTGAAGCTTTCTTT.

This chain links TRBV29-1 with TRBJ2-5; TRBD1 matches at 8 bases. V was clipped by 3 bases and J by 3 bases; unmatched bases: 9. The V gene's germline CDR1 is SQVTM and CDR2 ANQGSEA. CDR3 length: 15 residues. CDR3 nucleotide sequence: TGCAGCGTTGAGAAACTGGACAGGGTGGAAGAGACCCAGTACTTC. Translated: CSVEKLDRVEETQYF. Full variable domain (missing parts from reference TRBV29-1 and TRBJ2-5): SAVISQKPSRDICQRGTSLTIQCQVDSQVTMMFWYRQQPGQSLTLIATANQGSEATYESGFVIDKFPISRPNLTFSTLTVSNMSPEDSSIYLCSVEKLDRVEETQYFGPGTRLLVL.

The V call is TRBV29-1, the J call TRBJ2-3; 7 positions agree with TRBD1. Per germline, CDR1 SQVTM and CDR2 ANQGSEA. The CDR3 runs to 13 residues. V trimming: 6 bases; J trimming: 3 bases; junction bases outside the gene matches: 6. The CDR3 DNA follows: TGCAGCGTGGGACAGCTAGCAACAGATACGCAGTATTTT. Translation: CSVGQLATDTQYF.

The rearrangement links TRBV4-3 to TRBJ2-4; no clear D gene. This CDR3 contains 17 residues. Germline loops: CDR1 LGHNA, CDR2 YSLEER. V was trimmed by 3 bases and J by 2 bases, leaving 17 bases between them. CDR3 in amino acids: CASSHYYPLGTKNIQYF. The CDR3 DNA reads as TGCGCCAGCAGCCATTATTACCCACTTGGGACCAAAAACATTCAGTACTTC.

The chain recombines TRBV7-3 with TRBJ1-2; a weak D match, TRBD1 (6 bases). Germline-derived CDR1 and CDR2 are SGHTA and FQGTGA. Trimming took 6 bases from V and 5 from J, leaving 10 bases between them. The CDR3 consists of 12 residues. Written as DNA, the CDR3 is TGTGCCAGCAGACTCGGACAGTATGGCTACACCTTC. This codes for CASRLGQYGYTF.

This clone was counted a single time. Other DNA sequences in the sample encode the same CDR3. The chain uses TRBV5-1 and TRBJ2-5; TRBD2 matches 7 bases. With V trimmed by 0 bases and J by 4 bases, 6 bases remained unmatched. Germline V lookup: CDR1 SGHRS, CDR2 YFSETQ. The CDR3 runs 15 residues. The CDR3 sequence is CASSLGARGGETQYF. In DNA, the CDR3 is TGCGCCAGCAGCTTGGGGGCACGCGGGGGAGAGACCCAGTACTTC.

The chain's CDR3 is CASSQTTQVNTEAFF. The DNA for the CDR3 is TGTGCCAGCTCCCAGACGACCCAGGTGAACACTGAAGCTTTCTTT. The chain couples TRBV18 to TRBJ1-1; D gene uncertain. The CDR3 runs 15 residues. Per the germline V gene, CDR1 is KGHSH and CDR2 is LQKENI. Trimming removed 6 bases from V and 0 bases from J, with 14 bases in between.

The chain carries TRBV11-2 and TRBJ2-7; 10 bases are a match to TRBD1. CDR3 length equals 15 residues. V lost 5 bases to trimming and J lost 3 bases; unmatched junction nucleotides: 7. CDR1 is SGHAT and CDR2 is FQNNGV in the germline V gene. In nucleotides, the CDR3 is TGTGCCAGCAGCCCGTGGGACAGGGGCAACTACGAGCAGTACTTC. Its protein is CASSPWDRGNYEQYF.

The chain combines TRBV13 with TRBJ2-3; 9 nucleotides line up with TRBD2. With 2 bases clipped from V and 6 bases from J, the junction kept 6 bases outside the gene matches. Germline loops: CDR1 PRHDT, CDR2 FYEKMQ (reference sequence). CDR3 length: 15 amino acids. Here the CDR3 reads CASSLTAGGADTQYF. For the CDR3, the DNA is TGTGCCAGCAGCTTAACAGCGGGAGGAGCGGATACGCAGTATTTT.